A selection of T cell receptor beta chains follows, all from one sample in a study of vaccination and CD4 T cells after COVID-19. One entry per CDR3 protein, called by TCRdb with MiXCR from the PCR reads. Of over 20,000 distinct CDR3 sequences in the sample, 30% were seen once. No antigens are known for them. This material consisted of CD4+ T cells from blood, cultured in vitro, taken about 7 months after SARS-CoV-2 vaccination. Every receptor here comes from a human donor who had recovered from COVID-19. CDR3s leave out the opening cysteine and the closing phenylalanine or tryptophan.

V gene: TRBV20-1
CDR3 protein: SARDVGLAGGPWTDTQY

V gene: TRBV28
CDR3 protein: ASKELSNQPQH

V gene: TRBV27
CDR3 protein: ASRQGAGANVLT

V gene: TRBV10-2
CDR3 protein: ASSERYSNTEAF

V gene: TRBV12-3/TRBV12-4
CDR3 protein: ASSPLMGGRETQY

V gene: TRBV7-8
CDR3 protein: ASSLGRGLGVGELF

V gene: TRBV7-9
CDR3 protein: ASSLAAGWWLAGGRDTQY

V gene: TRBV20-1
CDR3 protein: SARKAAGANQPQH

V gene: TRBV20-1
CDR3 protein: SASLAGYEQY

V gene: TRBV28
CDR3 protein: ASRGGTLYNEQF

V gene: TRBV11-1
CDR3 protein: ASSHPGQGMRTQY

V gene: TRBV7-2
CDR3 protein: ASSLQGSGNNSPLH

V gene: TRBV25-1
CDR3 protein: ASSEYGTGSRGYT

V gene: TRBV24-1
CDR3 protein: ATSDPRGAGTDTQY

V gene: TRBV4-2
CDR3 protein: ASSQDTPGIQPQH

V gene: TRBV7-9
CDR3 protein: ASRSGGSYNSPLH

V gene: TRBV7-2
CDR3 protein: ASSLMGRSGANVLT

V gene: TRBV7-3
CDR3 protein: ASSVGQGASPLH

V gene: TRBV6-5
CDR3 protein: ASSYGGWSSGELF

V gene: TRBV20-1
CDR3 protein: SARESLANYGYT

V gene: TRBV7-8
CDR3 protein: ASSSRVAFTDTQY

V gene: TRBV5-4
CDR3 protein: ASSRGAGLAGGRETQY

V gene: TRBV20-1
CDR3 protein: SANDRGARGASYEQY